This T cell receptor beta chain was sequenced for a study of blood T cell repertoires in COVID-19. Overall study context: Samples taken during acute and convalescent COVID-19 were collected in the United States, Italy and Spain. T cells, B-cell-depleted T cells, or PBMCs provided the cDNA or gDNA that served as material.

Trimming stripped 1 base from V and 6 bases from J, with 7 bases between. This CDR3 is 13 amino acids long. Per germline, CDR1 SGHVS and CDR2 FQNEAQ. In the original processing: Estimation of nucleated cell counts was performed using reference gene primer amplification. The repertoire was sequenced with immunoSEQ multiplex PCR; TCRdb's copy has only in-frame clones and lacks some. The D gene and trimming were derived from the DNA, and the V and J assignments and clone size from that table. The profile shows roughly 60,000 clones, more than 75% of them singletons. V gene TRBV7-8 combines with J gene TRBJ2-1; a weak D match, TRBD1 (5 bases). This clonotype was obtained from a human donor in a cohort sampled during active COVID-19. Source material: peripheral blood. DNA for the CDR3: TGTGCCAGCAGCTTAGGCAGGGCCAATGAGCAGTTCTTC. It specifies CASSLGRANEQFF.